This passage covers 26 T cell receptor beta chains from one sample sequenced in a study of control samples from healthy donors and cancer patients. Sequenced by immunoSEQ multiplex PCR; TCRdb stores in-frame clones only, minus some. The sample holds some 90,000 clones, about 88% seen once. What was sequenced was blood. The source is a woman aged 45-65 years in good health.

This chain uses TRBV5-1 with TRBJ2-2, with TRBD2 matching 9 bases. V dropped 4 bases and J dropped 6; count of bases not matched to a gene: 13. This CDR3 has 17 amino acids. The germline gives CDR1 SGHRS, CDR2 YFSETQ. The CDR3 reads CASSLRLADSTAGELFF. In DNA, the CDR3 is TGCGCCAGCAGCCTTCGACTAGCGGACTCGACGGCCGGGGAGCTGTTTTTT.

The genes are TRBV13 and TRBJ2-7; D is possibly TRBD2 (6 bases). The length of the CDR3 is 13 residues. The germline CDR1 and CDR2 sequences are PRHDT and FYEKMQ (reference sequence). V lost 3 bases, J lost 1 base, and 7 bases lay in between. The chain's CDR3 is CASSLEGSYEQYF. As DNA, the CDR3 is TGTGCCAGCAGCTTGGAGGGGTCCTACGAGCAGTACTTC.

This chain connects TRBV7-2 to TRBJ2-1; 7 positions agree with TRBD2. After removal of 2 bases from V and 10 bases from J, the junction contained 2 bases not matched to a gene. The CDR3 contains 12 residues. CDR1 is SGHTA and CDR2 is FQGNSA in the germline V gene. In DNA, the CDR3 is TGTGCCAGCAGCTTAAAGCGGGGAGAGCAGTTCTTC. Translated, it gives CASSLKRGEQFF.

The chain carries TRBV11-2 and TRBJ1-1; no firm D call. V was pared by 6 bases and J by 4 bases, with 18 bases between. Per germline, CDR1 SGHAT and CDR2 FQNNGV. CDR3 size: 15 residues. CDR3 sequence: CASRGIRRRITEAFF. The CDR3 DNA follows: TGTGCCAGCAGGGGGATCAGGAGGAGGATCACTGAAGCTTTCTTT.

The CDR3 coding sequence is TGTGCCAGCAGTTACCGCCCGACACCCGGTCTTTTTTCCTACAATGAGCAGTTCTTC. Protein: CASSYRPTPGLFSYNEQFF. J is TRBJ2-1 and V is TRBV6-2 or TRBV6-3, with D uncertain. The V end lost 2 bases, the J end lost 1 base, and 21 bases lay between the germline ends. The CDR3 spans 19 residues. Germline V gene sequence: CDR1 MNHEY, CDR2 SVGEGT.

This clone was recorded once. The rearrangement uses TRBV2 and TRBJ2-2, with D unclear. Germline CDR1 and CDR2: SNHLY and FYNNEI. V was trimmed by 3 bases and J by 5 bases, leaving 7 bases between them. The CDR3 contains 13 residues. The DNA of the CDR3 is TGTGCCAGCAGTGATGGACGGACCGGGGAGCTGTTTTTT. Amino acid sequence: CASSDGRTGELFF.

This clone has a handful of counts. The chain is built from TRBV7-2 and TRBJ2-3, with D possibly being TRBD2 (6 bases). The CDR3 runs to 14 residues. Germline CDR1 and CDR2: SGHTA and FQGNSA. V was shortened by 5 bases and J by 2 bases, with 11 bases between the two germline ends. This chain's CDR3 is CASSLSGLTDTQYF. DNA for the CDR3: TGTGCCAGCAGCCTTAGCGGCCTCACAGATACGCAGTATTTT.

The genes are TRBV12-3 or TRBV12-4 and TRBJ2-7; TRBD1 might be the D (6 bases). Between the trimmed V and J ends, which lost 2 bases and 5 bases, there was a span of 10 bases. CDR3 length: 13 amino acids. CDR3 in DNA: TGTGCCAGCAGTTTAACGACAGGAAACGAGCAGTACTTC. It yields the protein CASSLTTGNEQYF.

This rearrangement joins TRBV24-1 to TRBJ2-7; D is undetermined. This CDR3 is 16 amino acids long. Trimming removed 1 base from V and 4 bases from J, with 16 bases in between. Germline-derived CDR1 and CDR2 are KGHDR and SFDVKD. CDR3 sequence: CATSDFGGVGPYEQYF. Written as DNA, the CDR3 is TGTGCCACCAGTGATTTCGGTGGGGTTGGACCGTACGAGCAGTACTTC.

This sequence joins TRBV6-5 and TRBJ2-1, with a tentative D call TRBD1 (6 bases). This CDR3 is built from 13 residues. The ends were cut back, 6 bases at V and 6 bases at J, with 12 bases in the middle. Germline lookup yields CDR1 MNHEY and CDR2 SVGAGI. The CDR3 DNA reads as TGTGCCAGCAGAAACAGGGTTGGCAATGAGCAGTTCTTC. This encodes CASRNRVGNEQFF.

The chain uses TRBV10-3 and TRBJ1-5; D not certain. The V gene lost 0 bases and the J gene lost 6 bases, with 12 bases spanning the gap. Germline values: CDR1 ENHRY, CDR2 SYGVKD. The CDR3 loop spans 15 amino acids. The CDR3 is CAISESPHTSQPQHF. The CDR3 bases are TGTGCCATCAGTGAGTCCCCACACACCTCTCAGCCCCAGCATTTT.

In nucleotides, the CDR3 is TGTGCCAGCTCACCCTCGGACAGGGTGAACACTGAAGCTTTCTTT. It translates to CASSPSDRVNTEAFF. The chain carries TRBV18 and TRBJ1-1; 8 bases agree with TRBD1. V trimming: 3 bases; J trimming: 0 bases; junction bases outside the gene matches: 3. Germline CDR1 and CDR2: KGHSH and LQKENI. This CDR3 region has 15 residues.

The chain links TRBV11-3 to TRBJ2-7, with 8 bases matching TRBD2. Germline assignment: CDR1 SGHNT and CDR2 YENEEA. V shed 2 bases and J 7 bases; nucleotides not matched to a gene: 10. The CDR3 length is 15 residues. CDR3: CASSLWSGSTKEQYF. For the CDR3, the DNA is TGTGCCAGCAGCTTATGGAGCGGGAGTACGAAAGAGCAGTACTTC.

This rearrangement joins TRBV11-2 to TRBJ2-5; D possibly corresponds to TRBD2 (5 bases). Germline V gene sequence: CDR1 SGHAT, CDR2 FQNNGV. V gave up 1 base and J gave up 6 bases, with 12 bases separating them. This CDR3 spans 14 amino acids. The CDR3 DNA follows: TGTGCCAGCAGCTTAGCTTCTAGCAGGAAGACCCAGTACTTC. Translation gives CASSLASSRKTQYF.

CDR3 residues: CASSLESGTDEKLFF. In nucleotides, the CDR3 is TGCGCCAGCAGCTTGGAATCCGGGACGGATGAAAAACTGTTTTTT. The J gene is TRBJ1-4, the V gene TRBV5-1; the D gene is possibly TRBD1 (5 bases). Germline V gene data show CDR1 as SGHRS and CDR2 as YFSETQ. V lost 0 bases to trimming and J lost 6 bases, with 12 bases between them. This CDR3 is built from 15 residues.

The rearrangement joins TRBV28 to TRBJ1-5, with 7 nucleotides matching TRBD1. The CDR3 is made up of 15 amino acids. Germline V gene lookup returns CDR1 MDHEN and CDR2 SYDVKM. J lost 7 bases, V lost 6 bases, and 12 bases had no gene match. Here the CDR3 DNA reads TGTGCCAGCAGGGAACAGGGGAATTTGGGACAGCCCCAGCATTTT. Encoded protein: CASREQGNLGQPQHF.

The chain couples TRBV7-2 to TRBJ1-2; D call uncertain. Germline V gene lookup returns CDR1 SGHTA and CDR2 FQGNSA. This CDR3 region has 15 residues. The germline V and J ends were trimmed by 1 base and 3 bases, with 12 bases remaining between them. The CDR3 DNA reads TGTGCCAGCAGCTTAGGGCCACAGAGGGACTATGGCTACACCTTC. Translation gives CASSLGPQRDYGYTF.

The rearrangement joins TRBV5-1 to TRBJ2-5; possibly TRBD2 for D (5 bases). The CDR3 extends over 15 amino acids. V lost 2 bases, J lost 0 bases, and 11 bases lay in between. Per the germline V gene, CDR1 is SGHRS and CDR2 is YFSETQ. CDR3 residues: CASSFRTGYQETQYF. CDR3 in DNA: TGCGCCAGCAGCTTCCGGACGGGGTACCAAGAGACCCAGTACTTC.

In its sample, this clone was seen once. This chain links TRBV7-2 with TRBJ1-6; TRBD1 matches 11 bases. V lost 5 bases, J lost 9 bases, and 12 bases stayed unmatched. Germline assignment: CDR1 SGHTA and CDR2 FQGNSA. The CDR3 has 17 residues. The CDR3 nucleotides read TGTGCCAGCAGCGAACGCCGGACAGGGGGCCACTTTTCACCCCTCCACTTT. As protein: CASSERRTGGHFSPLHF.

The V call is TRBV12-3 or TRBV12-4, the J call TRBJ1-1; D is unresolved. Deletions cut 0 bases from V and 1 base from J, with 3 bases between. CDR3 length: 13 residues. Written as DNA, the CDR3 is TGTGCCAGCAGTTTAGCCAGGAACACTGAAGCTTTCTTT. This gives the protein CASSLARNTEAFF.

The chain combines TRBV15 with TRBJ2-3; tentative D call: TRBD2 (7 bases). Germline V gene data show CDR1 as LNHNV and CDR2 as YYDKDF (reference sequence). V lost 1 base to trimming and J lost 5 bases, with 13 bases between them. This CDR3 has 15 residues. The CDR3 DNA sequence: TGTGCCACCAGCAGAGTTCGGGGGGCCCAAGATACGCAGTATTTT. Its protein product is CATSRVRGAQDTQYF.

This sequence joins TRBV19 and TRBJ1-1, with TRBD1 matching 8 bases. CDR1 is LNHDA and CDR2 is SQIVND in the germline V gene (reference sequence). V was clipped by 5 bases and J by 11 bases; unmatched bases: 7. The CDR3 is made up of 12 amino acids. The CDR3 region is CASSGAGGDAFF. In nucleotides, the CDR3 is TGTGCCAGTAGTGGGGCAGGGGGCGACGCTTTCTTT.

The V call is TRBV3-1 (or the pseudogene TRBV3-2), the J call TRBJ2-3; 7 bases align to TRBD2. CDR3 length: 15 amino acids. The V gene's germline CDR1 is LGHDT and CDR2 YNNKEL (reference sequence). J gave up 3 bases and V 4 bases, and 7 bases lay outside the gene matches. Written as DNA, the CDR3 is TGTGCCAGCAGCCCCGGGGGGTGGTTTACAGATACGCAGTATTTT. Amino acid sequence: CASSPGGWFTDTQYF.

The chain recombines TRBV19 with TRBJ1-2; 11 bases are a match to TRBD1. With V trimmed by 6 bases and J by 3 bases, 6 bases remained unmatched. CDR1 is LNHDA, CDR2 SQIVND, per germline (reference sequence). CDR3 length: 15 residues. The CDR3 loop reads CASRPGTGGDYGYTF. CDR3 in DNA: TGTGCCAGTAGACCAGGGACAGGGGGAGACTATGGCTACACCTTC.

This chain joins TRBV6-5 and TRBJ1-4; D is unresolved. V lost 0 bases and J lost 4, with 9 bases in between. This CDR3 comprises 15 residues. Germline lookup yields CDR1 MNHEY and CDR2 SVGAGI. The CDR3 sequence is CASSYSGARNEKLFF. CDR3 DNA: TGTGCCAGCAGTTACTCGGGAGCGCGTAATGAAAAACTGTTTTTT.

The genes are TRBV10-2 and TRBJ2-3; 11 bases match TRBD2. Germline CDR1 WSHSY, CDR2 SAAADI. Losses at the gene ends were 3 bases for V and 5 bases for J; bases not matched to a gene: 13. The CDR3 is 18 residues long. The CDR3 sequence is CASSDAPASGGLVDTQYF. The CDR3 region has the DNA TGCGCCAGCAGTGACGCCCCGGCTAGCGGGGGGCTAGTAGATACGCAGTATTTT.